The clone carrying this T cell receptor (beta chain) has a handful of counts. This specimen comes from a study of cytomegalovirus exposure and HLA in healthy donors. This PCR relied on a set of 60 Vbeta primers and 13 Jbeta primers. Repertoires were generated with immunoSEQ multiplex PCR, while TCRdb's copy carries only in-frame clones and drops some. The data hold tens of thousands of clones, with 63% observed a single time. Per germline, CDR1 KGHSH and CDR2 LQKENI. V lost 2 bases and J lost 3, with 8 bases in between. CDR3 length: 13 amino acids. This TCR came from a woman aged 40 to 55 in good health and CMV-seropositive. The specimen sequenced was PBMCs. The J gene is TRBJ2-7, the V gene TRBV18; D is possibly TRBD1 (6 bases). CDR3 protein: CASSPGGVYEQYF. Written as DNA, the CDR3 is TGTGCCAGCTCACCAGGGGGCGTCTACGAGCAGTACTTC.